This is a list of T cell receptor beta chains from one sample in a study of cytomegalovirus exposure and HLA in healthy donors. Data came from immunoSEQ multiplex PCR; TCRdb stores just in-frame clones and leaves some out. The top ten clones hold 1.5% to 2% of a sample with 200,000 to 250,000 clones, approximately 79% of them seen once. Source material: PBMCs. The receptors stem from a man aged 18 to 29 in good health and CMV-seronegative. CDR3s include the opening cysteine and the closing phenylalanine or tryptophan. A D gene is named only where the DNA matches it firmly. Not all rows give a size; the values are once, few, many and, for expanded clones, a class.

D | J | V | size | CDR3 | DNA
TRBD1 | TRBJ2-7 | TRBV28 | . | CASSLDRDEQYF | TGTGCCAGCAGTTTGGACAGGGACGAGCAGTACTTC
. | TRBJ1-5 | TRBV30 | . | CAWSGGMGNQPQHF | TGTGCCTGGAGCGGGGGGATGGGCAATCAGCCCCAGCATTTT
. | TRBJ1-1 | TRBV28 | . | CASSLAAEGVTEAFF | TGTGCCAGCAGTTTAGCAGCAGAGGGTGTCACTGAAGCTTTCTTT
. | TRBJ2-1 | TRBV7-2 | . | CASSESFFQAYNEQFF | TGTGCCAGCAGCGAGTCCTTCTTCCAGGCCTACAATGAGCAGTTCTTC
TRBD2 | TRBJ2-2 | TRBV9 | once | CASGLAGFPGELFF | TGTGCCAGCGGACTAGCGGGGTTTCCTGGGGAGCTGTTTTTT
TRBD2 | TRBJ2-7 | TRBV19 | . | CASSSGGSAGEQYF | TGTGCCAGTAGCAGCGGCGGGAGTGCGGGGGAGCAGTACTTC
. | TRBJ2-7 | TRBV6-1 | . | CASSVLSAGAFAYEQYF | TGTGCCAGCAGTGTACTGTCGGCAGGGGCGTTCGCCTACGAGCAGTACTTC
TRBD2 | TRBJ2-1 | TRBV11-3 | . | CASSLSTSGGKKFF | TGTGCCAGCAGCTTAAGTACTAGCGGGGGTAAGAAGTTCTTC
. | TRBJ1-4 | TRBV19 | . | CASSNPEEFREKLFF | TGTGCCAGTAGTAACCCGGAGGAGTTCCGTGAAAAACTGTTTTTT
. | TRBJ1-2 | TRBV19 | . | CASSIAPDRDYGYTF | TGTGCCAGTAGTATAGCGCCGGACAGAGACTATGGCTACACCTTC
TRBD2 | TRBJ2-3 | TRBV27 | . | CASSRAGGLADTQYF | TGTGCCAGCAGCAGAGCGGGAGGGCTGGCAGATACGCAGTATTTT
. | TRBJ2-7 | TRBV14 | . | CASSQYGHSSYEQYF | TGTGCCAGCAGCCAATATGGACACTCCTCCTACGAGCAGTACTTC
. | TRBJ1-1 | TRBV11-3 | . | CASSFGRAGRIEAFF | TGTGCCAGCAGCTTTGGAAGGGCGGGTAGGATTGAAGCTTTCTTT
TRBD2 | TRBJ2-1 | TRBV7-3 | . | CASSLIAGGSYNEQFF | TGTGCCAGCAGCTTAATAGCGGGAGGGTCCTACAATGAGCAGTTCTTC
. | TRBJ2-5 | TRBV7-7 | few | CASSLAWENGEETQYF | TGTGCTAGCAGCTTAGCGTGGGAGAATGGGGAGGAGACCCAGTACTTC
TRBD1 | TRBJ2-7 | TRBV19 | . | CASSIRTGGPYEQYF | TGTGCCAGTAGTATCCGGACAGGGGGCCCCTACGAGCAGTACTTC
. | TRBJ2-1 | TRBV21-1 | . | CASSNGRASGGYNEQFF | TGTGCCAGCAGCAATGGGCGGGCTAGCGGGGGATACAATGAGCAGTTCTTC
. | TRBJ2-2 | TRBV2 | . | CASMEQQGTGELFF | TGTGCCAGCATGGAACAACAGGGAACCGGGGAGCTGTTTTTT
. | TRBJ1-6 | TRBV9 | . | CASSVVADSPLHF | TGTGCCAGCAGCGTAGTAGCCGATTCACCCCTCCACTTT
. | TRBJ1-1 | TRBV4-3 | . | CASSQDRGIEAFF | TGCGCCAGCAGCCAAGATAGAGGGATTGAAGCTTTCTTT
TRBD1 | TRBJ1-2 | TRBV2 | . | CASSAETGEYYGYTF | TGTGCCAGCAGTGCGGAGACAGGGGAGTACTATGGCTACACCTTC
. | TRBJ2-7 | TRBV27 | . | CASRRQPLSYEQYF | TGTGCCAGTCGACGACAACCGCTCTCCTACGAGCAGTACTTC